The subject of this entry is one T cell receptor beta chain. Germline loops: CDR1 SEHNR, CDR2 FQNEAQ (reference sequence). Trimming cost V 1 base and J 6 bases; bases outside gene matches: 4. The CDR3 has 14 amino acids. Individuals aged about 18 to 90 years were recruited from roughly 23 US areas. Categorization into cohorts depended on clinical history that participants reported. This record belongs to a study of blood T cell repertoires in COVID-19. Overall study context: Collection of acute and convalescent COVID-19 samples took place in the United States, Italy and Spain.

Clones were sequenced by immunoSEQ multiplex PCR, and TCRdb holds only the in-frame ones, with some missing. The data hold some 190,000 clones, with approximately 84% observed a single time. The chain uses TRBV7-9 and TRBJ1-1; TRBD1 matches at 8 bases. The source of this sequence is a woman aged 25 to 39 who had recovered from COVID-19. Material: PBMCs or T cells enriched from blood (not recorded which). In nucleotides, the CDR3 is TGTGCCAGCAGCTTAGTCGAGACAGGGGCTGAAGCTTTCTTT. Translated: CASSLVETGAEAFF.